The 5 T cell receptor beta chains below all came from one sample that was sequenced in a study of CD8 T cells in Susac syndrome. After extraction with the RNeasy kit, roughly 0.5 to 1 ug of the RNA was reverse transcribed using random hexamers. TCRdb itself ran the immunoSEQ multiplex PCR reads through MiXCR, one entry per CDR3 protein. This table holds 150,000 or so distinct CDR3 sequences, 90% to 95% found once. Sequences were obtained from CD4+ T cells from PBMCs. The source of these receptors is a human donor with Susac syndrome.

The J gene is TRBJ2-4, the V gene TRBV2, with 15 nucleotides matching TRBD2. Germline values: CDR1 SNHLY, CDR2 FYNNEI. V lost 4 bases to trimming and J lost 8 bases; unmatched junction nucleotides: 6. The CDR3 is 16 amino acids. CDR3 DNA sequence: TGTGCCAGCAGTGCCGGACTAGCGGGGGGGCGTCACATTCAGTACTTC. Residues: CASSAGLAGGRHIQYF.

This chain joins TRBV9 and TRBJ2-1, with 9 bases identical to TRBD2. Germline V lookup: CDR1 SGDLS, CDR2 YYNGEE. V gave up 3 bases and J gave up 4 bases; unmatched junction bases: 5. The CDR3 spans 15 residues. The CDR3 DNA follows: TGTGCCAGCAGCGACACGGGACTAGCTTACAATGAGCAGTTCTTC. Amino acid sequence: CASSDTGLAYNEQFF.

This chain uses TRBV20-1 with TRBJ2-7; TRBD1 matches at 7 bases. The length of the CDR3 is 14 residues. Trimming removed 0 bases from V and 4 bases from J; junction bases left unmatched: 6. In germline, CDR1 is DFQATT, CDR2 SNEGSKA (reference sequence). The CDR3: CSARDVDRVYEQYF. The CDR3 DNA is TGCAGTGCTAGAGACGTCGACAGGGTATACGAGCAGTACTTC.

V and J are TRBV5-4 and TRBJ2-2, with 7 positions matching TRBD2. This CDR3 spans 13 amino acids. V shed 9 bases, J shed 4 bases, and the junction held 6 bases outside the gene matches. Germline V lookup: CDR1 SGHNT, CDR2 YYREEE (reference sequence). The CDR3 DNA reads TGTGCCACCTCCGGGGGGATCACCGGGGAGCTGTTTTTT. This encodes CATSGGITGELFF.

The chain uses TRBV9 and TRBJ2-7, with D hard to call. Germline CDR1 SGDLS, CDR2 YYNGEE. V was pared by 0 bases and J by 6 bases, with 10 bases between. The CDR3 sequence is 13 residues long. The CDR3 region is CASSVADPGEQYF. The CDR3 coding sequence is TGTGCCAGCAGCGTAGCTGATCCCGGCGAGCAGTACTTC.